Detailed here is one T cell receptor beta chain. This specimen belongs to a study of blood T cell repertoires in COVID-19. Some clones are missing from TCRdb's copy, which holds only in-frame ones; the method was immunoSEQ multiplex PCR. The repertoire includes about 220,000 clones, approximately 85% of them detected once, and 2.4% sits in the top ten. V was pared by 5 bases and J by 7 bases, with 13 bases of the junction left unmatched. Germline V gives CDR1 SGHTA, CDR2 FQGTGA. CDR3 length: 16 amino acids. This receptor was obtained from a woman aged 65 to 85 with COVID-19, enrolled during active disease. Sequencing was done on a sample of peripheral blood. The gene calls are TRBV7-3 and TRBJ1-1, with 10 bases identical to TRBD1. The CDR3 reads CASSPGQGGYLREAFF. DNA for the CDR3: TGTGCCAGCAGCCCCGGACAGGGGGGGTACCTACGTGAAGCTTTCTTT.